The source of this TCR beta chain is a study of CD8 T cells in ankylosing spondylitis. Per germline, CDR1 SGHAT and CDR2 FQNNGV. The CDR3 contains 13 residues. V dropped 5 bases and J dropped 6; count of bases not matched to a gene: 5. In TCRdb, the 5' RACE reads were re-called with MiXCR into one record per CDR3 protein. The table has a few hundred thousand distinct CDR3 sequences, 15% to 20% seen once. The sample was blood, either unsorted or a sorted T cell fraction (not recorded which). This receptor was identified in a male donor with ankylosing spondylitis or in good health (not recorded which). The chain couples TRBV11-2 to TRBJ2-3, with TRBD1 matching 7 bases. CDR3 bases: TGTGCCAGCAGCAGACAGGGACCTGATACGCAGTATTTT. This translates into CASSRQGPDTQYF.